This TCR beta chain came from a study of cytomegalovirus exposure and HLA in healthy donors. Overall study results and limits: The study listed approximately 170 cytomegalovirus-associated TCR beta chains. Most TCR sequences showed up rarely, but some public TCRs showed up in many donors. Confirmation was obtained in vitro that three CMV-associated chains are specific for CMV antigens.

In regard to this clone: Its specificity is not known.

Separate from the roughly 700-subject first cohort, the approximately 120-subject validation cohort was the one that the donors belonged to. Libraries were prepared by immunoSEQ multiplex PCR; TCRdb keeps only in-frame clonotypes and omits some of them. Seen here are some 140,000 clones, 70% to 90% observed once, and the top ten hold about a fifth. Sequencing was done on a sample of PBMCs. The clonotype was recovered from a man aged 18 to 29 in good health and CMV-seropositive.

The CDR3 bases are TGTGCCAGCAGATTAGCGGGGAACACTGAAGCTTTCTTT. Its translation: CASRLAGNTEAFF. The chain recombines TRBV5-5 with TRBJ1-1; D remains unclear. The CDR3 covers 13 residues. Trimming removed 5 bases from V and 1 base from J, with 9 bases in between. The germline CDR1 and CDR2 sequences are SGHKS and YYEKEE (reference sequence). Complete variable domain (other parts from reference TRBV5-5 and TRBJ1-1): DAGVTQSPTHLIKTRGQQVTLRCSPISGHKSVSWYQQVLGQGPQFIFQYYEKEERGRGNFPDRFSARQFPNYSSELNVNALLLGDSALYLCASRLAGNTEAFFGQGTRLTVV.